The 23 T cell receptor beta chains given below trace back to one sample, sequenced in a study of PD-L1 blockade in urothelial cancer. The table came from immunoSEQ multiplex PCR; TCRdb's copy has only in-frame clones and leaves some out. This table holds tens of thousands of clones, approximately 80% found once. The time point denotes: pretreatment peripheral blood. Sequencing used PBMCs, obtained around atezolizumab (anti-PD-L1) treatment. The receptor set was obtained from a middle-aged man with urothelial cancer.

This chain links TRBV5-1 with TRBJ1-4; D ambiguous. CDR1 and CDR2 from the germline V gene are SGHRS and YFSETQ. The CDR3 runs 14 residues. V was clipped by 3 bases and J by 3 bases, with 9 bases between them. The CDR3 nucleotides are TGCGCCAGCAGCTCCGGGAGATCTAATGAAAAACTGTTTTTT. Translation gives CASSSGRSNEKLFF.

V gene TRBV28 combines with J gene TRBJ2-7, with 8 bases fitting TRBD2. Per germline, CDR1 MDHEN and CDR2 SYDVKM. With V trimmed by 5 bases and J by 3 bases, 12 bases remained unmatched. This CDR3 comprises 16 residues. The CDR3 spells CASSGGVAGILYEQYF. The CDR3 DNA reads as TGTGCCAGCAGTGGAGGAGTAGCGGGAATCCTCTACGAGCAGTACTTC.

The chain recombines TRBV6-6 with TRBJ2-4; D remains ambiguous. This CDR3 contains 11 residues. V lost 5 bases to trimming and J lost 10 bases, with 9 bases between them. The germline V gene encodes CDR1 MNHNY and CDR2 SVGAGI (reference sequence). CDR3 bases: TGTGCCAGCAGTCCCTCTAGAATTCAGTACTTC. It encodes CASSPSRIQYF.

The V and J genes are TRBV27 and TRBJ2-5; 7 nucleotides align to TRBD2. The CDR3 length is 14 residues. CDR1 is MNHEY, CDR2 SMNVEV, per germline (reference sequence). Losses at the gene ends were 3 bases for V and 3 bases for J; bases not matched to a gene: 4. CDR3 in amino acids: CASSFLGREETQYF. CDR3 bases: TGTGCCAGCAGTTTCTTGGGGAGGGAAGAGACCCAGTACTTC.

This sequence joins TRBV19 and TRBJ1-5; 7 nucleotides align to TRBD1. Germline CDR1 reads LNHDA; CDR2 reads SQIVND (reference sequence). The CDR3 extends over 15 amino acids. Losses at the gene ends were 6 bases for V and 4 bases for J; bases not matched to a gene: 9. The CDR3 DNA reads as TGTGCCAGTAGGCCCTCCGGGACAGTTAATCAGCCCCAGCATTTT. As protein: CASRPSGTVNQPQHF.

This clone was observed once. The genes are TRBV30 and TRBJ1-1; D possibly corresponds to TRBD1 (6 bases). This CDR3 region has 15 residues. Trimming pared 6 bases from V and 0 bases from J, leaving 17 bases between. Germline V lookup: CDR1 GTSNPN, CDR2 SVGIG (reference sequence). CDR3 nucleotide sequence: TGTGCCTGCTTTCGGGGACAAAACATGAACACTGAAGCTTTCTTT. This sequence encodes CACFRGQNMNTEAFF. Looking up the rest from reference TRBV30 and TRBJ1-1 gives the full variable domain: SQTIHQWPATLVQPVGSPLSLECTVEGTSNPNLYWYRQAAGRGLQLLFYSVGIGQISSEVPQNLSASRPQDRQFILSSKKLLLSDSGFYLCACFRGQNMNTEAFFGQGTRLTVV.

The chain recombines TRBV27 with TRBJ2-2, with D possibly TRBD1 on 5 matching bases. CDR1 is MNHEY and CDR2 is SMNVEV in the germline V gene (reference sequence). This CDR3 is built from 14 residues. V was cut by 3 bases and J by 0 bases, with 5 bases left in between. The CDR3 sequence is CASSLTANTGELFF. DNA for the CDR3: TGTGCCAGCAGTTTGACAGCGAACACCGGGGAGCTGTTTTTT.

The chain uses TRBV15 and TRBJ2-1; D remains unclear. This CDR3 has 11 amino acids. The germline gives CDR1 LNHNV, CDR2 YYDKDF (reference sequence). V lost 3 bases and J 7 bases, leaving 4 bases between the germline ends. The chain's CDR3 is CATSRENEQFF. As DNA, the CDR3 is TGTGCCACCAGCAGGGAGAATGAGCAGTTCTTC.

This chain links TRBV30 with TRBJ2-5; the match to TRBD2 covers 8 bases. V dropped 0 bases and J dropped 3; count of bases not matched to a gene: 3. Germline values: CDR1 GTSNPN, CDR2 SVGIG (reference sequence). The CDR3 has 14 residues. The CDR3 nucleotides read TGTGCCTGGAGTGTAGAACTAGCGGAAGAGACCCAGTACTTC. It translates to CAWSVELAEETQYF.

The gene calls are TRBV29-1 and TRBJ2-4; 9 bases are shared with TRBD2. Trimming took 5 bases from V and 7 from J; bases not matched to a gene: 6. This CDR3 region has 13 residues. From germline, CDR1 is SQVTM and CDR2 ANQGSEA. CDR3 residues: CSVTTSGDNIQYF. The CDR3 DNA reads as TGCAGCGTTACGACTAGCGGAGACAACATTCAGTACTTC.

The chain carries TRBV5-1 and TRBJ2-6; D remains ambiguous. The CDR3 loop spans 15 amino acids. Germline V gives CDR1 SGHRS, CDR2 YFSETQ. V dropped 3 bases and J dropped 0 bases, with 7 bases sitting between them. CDR3 sequence reads: CASSSQFSGANVLTF. CDR3 coding DNA: TGCGCCAGCAGCTCACAGTTCTCTGGGGCCAACGTCCTGACTTTC.

This clone came up once. The chain employs TRBV28 and TRBJ2-2; the D gene is possibly TRBD2 (6 bases). With 3 bases removed from V and 6 bases from J, the gap between germline ends came to 11 bases. Per germline, CDR1 MDHEN and CDR2 SYDVKM. The CDR3 sequence is 14 residues long. CDR3 sequence reads: CASSFGGIPGELFF. CDR3 bases: TGTGCCAGCAGTTTTGGCGGGATACCCGGGGAGCTGTTTTTT.

The gene calls are TRBV7-9 and TRBJ2-3; no reliable D call. Germline CDR1 is SEHNR and CDR2 is FQNEAQ (reference sequence). V was shortened by 3 bases and J by 2 bases, with 6 bases between the two germline ends. The CDR3 spans 13 residues. The CDR3 nucleotides are TGTGCCAGCAGCTTTCCCTCCACAGATACGCAGTATTTT. Protein sequence: CASSFPSTDTQYF.

The chain employs TRBV30 and TRBJ1-1, with 7 bases fitting TRBD1. V was pared by 5 bases and J by 1 base, with 7 bases of the junction left unmatched. Germline lookup yields CDR1 GTSNPN and CDR2 SVGIG (reference sequence). The CDR3 consists of 14 residues. The DNA for the CDR3 is TGTGCCTGGTTTTACGGGACAGCGAACACTGAAGCTTTCTTT. Translated, it gives CAWFYGTANTEAFF.

This clone was seen a handful of times. The chain employs TRBV6-1 and TRBJ1-2; TRBD1 aligns across 11 bases. The junction had 11 bases not matched to a gene; V was cut back by 6 bases and J by 8 bases. The CDR3 has 15 amino acids. Per germline, CDR1 MNHNS and CDR2 SASEGT. CDR3 nucleotide sequence: TGTGCCAGCAGGACCACCGGGACAGGGGGTATAGGCTACACCTTC. Protein sequence: CASRTTGTGGIGYTF.

The rearrangement joins TRBV7-9 to TRBJ2-3; no reliable D call. V lost 5 bases, J lost 0 bases, and 21 bases lay in between. Germline CDR1 and CDR2: SEHNR and FQNEAQ (reference sequence). The CDR3 runs to 18 residues. This CDR3 reads CASSRHRTPEPSTDTQYF. In DNA, the CDR3 is TGTGCCAGCAGCCGCCACCGCACCCCGGAGCCTAGCACAGATACGCAGTATTTT.

This clone was seen a single time. This chain uses TRBV18 with TRBJ1-2; D possibly corresponds to TRBD1 (5 bases). CDR3 length: 14 residues. The V and J ends lost 3 bases and 0 bases respectively, with 8 bases between them. CDR1 is KGHSH, CDR2 LQKENI, per germline. CDR3 DNA sequence: TGTGCCAGCTCACCCGAGACAGCTAACTATGGCTACACCTTC. It yields the protein CASSPETANYGYTF.

CDR3 protein: CASSPTVNNEQFF. CDR3 DNA sequence: TGTGCCAGCAGTCCGACAGTAAACAATGAGCAGTTCTTC. V is TRBV27 and J is TRBJ2-1; possible D gene TRBD1, 5 bases. Germline V lookup: CDR1 MNHEY, CDR2 SMNVEV (reference sequence). The CDR3 has 13 residues. The germline V and J ends were trimmed by 5 bases and 5 bases, with 10 bases remaining between them.

This clone was observed a single time. The genes are TRBV13 and TRBJ1-2; D gene ambiguous. Germline V gives CDR1 PRHDT, CDR2 FYEKMQ (reference sequence). The CDR3 runs to 14 residues. Between the trimmed V and J ends, which lost 3 bases and 4 bases, there was a span of 12 bases. CDR3 sequence: CASSFSGTLYGYTF. The CDR3 region has the DNA TGTGCCAGCAGCTTCTCCGGTACTCTCTATGGCTACACCTTC.

CDR3: CAWSEGTGSEKLFF. Written as DNA, the CDR3 is TGTGCCTGGAGCGAAGGGACAGGGAGTGAAAAACTGTTTTTT. This chain uses TRBV30 with TRBJ1-4, with 9 bases that match TRBD1. The length of the CDR3 is 14 residues. Germline lookup yields CDR1 GTSNPN and CDR2 SVGIG (reference sequence). V dropped 3 bases and J dropped 7; count of bases not matched to a gene: 6.

V gene TRBV4-1 combines with J gene TRBJ2-3; 10 bases fit TRBD1. J gave up 0 bases and V 0 bases, and 9 bases lay outside the gene matches. Germline CDR1 and CDR2: MGHRA and YSYEKL. CDR3 size: 19 residues. Here the CDR3 reads CASSQDAGTGASSTDTQYF. For the CDR3, the DNA is TGCGCCAGCAGCCAAGATGCAGGGACAGGGGCTTCTAGCACAGATACGCAGTATTTT.

In this sample, this clone turned up a few times. V and J are TRBV5-1 and TRBJ1-3; possibly TRBD1 for D (6 bases). The CDR3 runs 14 residues. With 4 bases removed from V and 2 bases from J, the gap between germline ends came to 10 bases. Per the germline V gene, CDR1 is SGHRS and CDR2 is YFSETQ. In DNA, the CDR3 is TGCGCCAGCAGCCCAGGGGAAACTGGAAACACCATATATTTT. Protein sequence: CASSPGETGNTIYF.

V and J are TRBV7-8 and TRBJ1-2, with D perhaps matching TRBD1 (6 bases). Germline CDR1 SGHVS, CDR2 FQNEAQ. The CDR3 covers 16 residues. The V end lost 6 bases, the J end lost 4 bases, and 21 bases lay between the germline ends. CDR3 in DNA: TGTGCCAGCAGTTCTCTGAGGGGGACTAGGCTCTATGGCTACACCTTC. It is translated as CASSSLRGTRLYGYTF.